This T cell receptor beta chain was documented in a study of a mutant IDH1 vaccine in newly diagnosed glioma. V lost 0 bases and J 0 bases, leaving 10 bases between the germline ends. Germline CDR1 reads SGDLS; CDR2 reads YYNGEE. The CDR3 spans 15 residues. Time point indicated: week 35, safety follow-up. Doses of 300 ug of mutant IDH1 20-mer peptide were given with topical imiquimod. The count of this clone is one. Its cognate antigen is unknown. Clones were read by immunoSEQ multiplex PCR, and TCRdb kept only the in-frame ones, dropping some. The data show about 54,000 clones, under 90% seen once. The source was PBMCs, collected from a glioma patient whose treatment included an IDH1 peptide vaccine. The chain is built from TRBV9 and TRBJ2-7, with D hard to call. The clonotype was recovered from a woman aged 18 to 35 with glioma. Written as DNA, the CDR3 is TGTGCCAGCAGCGTAGGAGGCAGCTACTCCTACGAGCAGTACTTC. Translating gives CASSVGGSYSYEQYF.